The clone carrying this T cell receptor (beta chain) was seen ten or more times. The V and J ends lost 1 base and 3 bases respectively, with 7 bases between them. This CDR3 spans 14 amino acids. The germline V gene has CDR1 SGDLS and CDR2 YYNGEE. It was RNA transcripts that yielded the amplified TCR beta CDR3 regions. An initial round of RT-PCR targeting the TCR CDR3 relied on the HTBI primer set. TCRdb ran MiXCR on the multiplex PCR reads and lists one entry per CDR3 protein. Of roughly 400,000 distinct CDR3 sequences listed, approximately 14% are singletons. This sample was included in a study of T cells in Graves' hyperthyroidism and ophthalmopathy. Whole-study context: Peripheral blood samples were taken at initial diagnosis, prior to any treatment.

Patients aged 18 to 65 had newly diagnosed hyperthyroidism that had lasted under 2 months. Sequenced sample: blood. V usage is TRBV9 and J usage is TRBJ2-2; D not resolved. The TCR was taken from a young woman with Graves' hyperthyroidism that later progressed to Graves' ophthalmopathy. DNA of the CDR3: TGTGCCAGCAGCGTATTTGAAGACACCGGGGAGCTGTTTTTT. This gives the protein CASSVFEDTGELFF.